One sample yielded the 26 T cell receptor beta chains listed below, sequenced in a study of T cells after yellow fever vaccination. TCRdb ran MiXCR on the 5' RACE reads and lists one entry per CDR3 protein. The table shows more than 80,000 distinct CDR3 sequences, with 4.5% to 6% occurring only once. This material consisted of CD8+ T cells sorted from PBMCs, taken 10 days after the yellow fever booster vaccination. These receptors were taken from a man aged 18 to 29 who received the YFV17D yellow fever vaccine.

This clonotype was counted a few times. This rearrangement joins TRBV4-2 to TRBJ1-1; TRBD1 is a possible D gene (5 bases). There are 15 residues in the CDR3. The germline CDR1 and CDR2 sequences are LGHNA and YNFKEQ. Trimming stripped 2 bases from V and 2 bases from J, with 12 bases between. CDR3: CASSQFDSHNTEAFF. In nucleotides, the CDR3 is TGTGCCAGCAGCCAATTTGACAGCCATAACACTGAAGCTTTCTTT.

CDR3 sequence reads: CASSFRGHEKLFF. The CDR3 DNA reads TGTGCCAGCAGTTTCAGGGGGCATGAAAAACTGTTTTTT. The chain has TRBV27 and TRBJ1-4, with 8 bases matching TRBD1. The V and J ends lost 3 bases and 6 bases, in that order; junction bases with no gene match: 0. The germline gives CDR1 MNHEY, CDR2 SMNVEV (reference sequence). The CDR3 is made up of 13 amino acids.

This chain joins TRBV27 and TRBJ2-6; the match to TRBD1 covers 11 bases. This CDR3 contains 17 residues. Trimming took 4 bases from V and 2 from J; bases not matched to a gene: 4. CDR1 and CDR2 from the germline V gene are MNHEY and SMNVEV (reference sequence). CDR3 amino acids: CASSSRTGGAGANVLTF. Written as DNA, the CDR3 is TGTGCCAGCAGTTCCCGGACAGGGGGCGCTGGGGCCAACGTCCTGACTTTC.

This clonotype has a handful of counts. This rearrangement joins TRBV6-2 or TRBV6-3 to TRBJ2-2; 7 bases align to TRBD1. V lost 2 bases, J lost 3 bases, and 6 bases stayed unmatched. Germline V gene lookup returns CDR1 MNHEY and CDR2 SVGEGT. The CDR3 is made up of 16 amino acids. CDR3 nucleotide sequence: TGTGCCAGCAGTTACAGACGACAGGGATACACCGGGGAGCTGTTTTTT. This sequence encodes CASSYRRQGYTGELFF.

This clonotype was picked up many times. The chain couples TRBV12-3 or TRBV12-4 to TRBJ2-3; D is undetermined. This CDR3 comprises 10 residues. V gave up 4 bases and J gave up 4 bases, with 0 bases separating them. As DNA, the CDR3 is TGTGCCAGCAGTTCAGATACGCAGTATTTT. Translated, it gives CASSSDTQYF.

This clonotype was counted only a few times. Written as DNA, the CDR3 is TGTGCCAGCAGTTCCCTCGGGGGGGCAGATACGCAGTATTTT. Translating it yields CASSSLGGADTQYF. V is TRBV6-5 and J is TRBJ2-3; 8 positions agree with TRBD2. V lost 4 bases, J lost 4 bases, and 4 bases stayed unmatched. The CDR3 runs 14 residues. CDR1 and CDR2 from the germline V gene are MNHEY and SVGAGI.

This clonotype turned up a few times. J is TRBJ2-3 and V is TRBV4-3, with D possibly TRBD2 on 6 matching bases. The CDR3 is 16 amino acids. The ends were cut back, 4 bases at V and 1 base at J, with 15 bases in the middle. Germline CDR1 reads LGHNA; CDR2 reads YSLEER. CDR3 protein: CASSPGSFAGTDTQYF. In DNA, the CDR3 is TGCGCCAGCAGCCCCGGGAGTTTCGCGGGCACAGATACGCAGTATTTT.

This clonotype was observed a few times. The chain joins TRBV4-3 to TRBJ2-3, with TRBD2 matching 8 bases. The germline V gene has CDR1 LGHNA and CDR2 YSLEER. V shed 4 bases and J 1 base; nucleotides not matched to a gene: 31. There are 24 residues in the CDR3. The CDR3 here is CASSRRRGARLADYYPTGTDTQYF. As DNA, the CDR3 is TGCGCCAGCAGCCGAAGGCGGGGGGCAAGGCTAGCGGACTATTACCCTACTGGCACAGATACGCAGTATTTT.

This clonotype was counted a few times. The chain is built from TRBV3-1 and TRBJ2-3; D perhaps matches TRBD1 (5 bases). Trimming stripped 2 bases from V and 7 bases from J, with 16 bases between. Germline V lookup: CDR1 LGHDT, CDR2 YNNKEL (reference sequence). The CDR3 consists of 15 residues. The CDR3 DNA reads TGTGCCAGCAGCCAACTTGGGGCCCCTAGGAATACGCAGTATTTT. This codes for CASSQLGAPRNTQYF.

This clonotype has a handful of counts. The chain couples TRBV12-3 or TRBV12-4 to TRBJ2-3, with D perhaps matching TRBD1 (5 bases). Deletions cut 8 bases from V and 0 bases from J, with 12 bases between. The CDR3 totals 14 residues. The CDR3 nucleotides read TGTGCCAGCTCATGGGGCAGAAGCACAGATACGCAGTATTTT. This encodes CASSWGRSTDTQYF.

This clonotype was seen a few times. The chain is built from TRBV12-3 or TRBV12-4 and TRBJ2-3, with TRBD1 as a possible D gene (5 bases). Trimming stripped 4 bases from V and 2 bases from J, with 10 bases between. The CDR3 runs to 14 residues. CDR3 coding DNA: TGTGCCAGCAGTTGGGGCAGAAACACAGATACGCAGTATTTT. The encoded protein is CASSWGRNTDTQYF.

J is TRBJ2-7 and V is TRBV13, with D perhaps TRBD1 (6 bases). The germline CDR1 and CDR2 sequences are PRHDT and FYEKMQ (reference sequence). The CDR3 covers 16 residues. The V end was cut by 2 bases, the J end by 3 bases, with 17 bases between. The chain's CDR3 is CASSLRGSGDNYEQYF. For the CDR3, the DNA is TGTGCCAGCAGCTTAAGGGGGAGTGGGGACAACTACGAGCAGTACTTC. Looking up the rest from reference TRBV13 and TRBJ2-7 gives the full variable domain: AAGVIQSPRHLIKEKRETATLKCYPIPRHDTVYWYQQGPGQDPQFLISFYEKMQSDKGSIPDRFSAQQFSDYHSELNMSSLELGDSALYFCASSLRGSGDNYEQYFGPGTRLTVT.

This clonotype was detected only a few times. V gene TRBV6-5 combines with J gene TRBJ1-1; TRBD1 agrees at 7 bases. The CDR3 is made up of 15 amino acids. V lost 8 bases and J lost 0; bases outside the gene matches: 9. Germline V CDR1 and CDR2: MNHEY, SVGAGI. The CDR3 loop is CASDDRAALNTEAFF. DNA for the CDR3: TGTGCCAGCGATGACAGGGCCGCTTTGAACACTGAAGCTTTCTTT.

This clonotype was found a few times. The CDR3 loop reads CASSTTPTYGYTF. The CDR3 DNA sequence: TGTGCCAGCAGTACGACACCAACATATGGCTACACCTTC. The chain is built from TRBV12-3 or TRBV12-4 and TRBJ1-2, with D uncertain. Trimming cost V 5 bases and J 5 bases, with 12 bases left between them. The CDR3 contains 13 residues.

This clonotype was picked up a small number of times. V is TRBV3-1 and J is TRBJ2-5; TRBD1 is a possible D gene (5 bases). V lost 4 bases and J lost 3, with 24 bases in between. The CDR3 loop spans 18 amino acids. Germline V gene sequence: CDR1 LGHDT, CDR2 YNNKEL (reference sequence). The CDR3 DNA reads TGTGCCAGCAGCCGCTTAGGGGCACCGAATCGCCGTAAAGAGACCCAGTACTTC. Its protein is CASSRLGAPNRRKETQYF.

This clonotype was observed at least ten times. CDR3: CASSYPFGDRDYGYTF. CDR3 bases: TGTGCCAGCAGCTACCCCTTTGGGGACAGGGACTATGGCTACACCTTC. The genes are TRBV5-6 and TRBJ1-2; the match to TRBD1 covers 9 bases. In germline, CDR1 is SGHDT, CDR2 YYEEEE. CDR3 length: 16 amino acids. The junction had 9 bases not matched to a gene; V was cut back by 3 bases and J by 3 bases.

CDR3 region: CASVGDRGHEQYV. Here the CDR3 DNA reads TGTGCCAGCGTTGGGGACAGGGGTCACGAGCAGTACGTC. The V and J genes are TRBV2 and TRBJ2-7; 10 positions agree with TRBD1. Trimming removed 8 bases from V and 5 bases from J; junction bases left unmatched: 6. The length of the CDR3 is 13 residues. The germline gives CDR1 SNHLY, CDR2 FYNNEI.

This chain links TRBV11-2 with TRBJ2-3; possibly TRBD1 for D (5 bases). Germline V gives CDR1 SGHAT, CDR2 FQNNGV. V shed 3 bases and J shed 4 bases, with 11 bases lying between them. This CDR3 is 14 amino acids long. The CDR3 reads CASSLPGNPDTQYF. DNA of the CDR3: TGTGCCAGCAGCTTGCCAGGGAACCCAGATACGCAGTATTTT.

V gene TRBV5-4 combines with J gene TRBJ1-6; a possible D gene is TRBD1 (6 bases). The germline V gene has CDR1 SGHNT and CDR2 YYREEE (reference sequence). The CDR3 loop spans 18 amino acids. V shed 1 base and J shed 12 bases, with 26 bases lying between them. Written as DNA, the CDR3 is TGTGCCAGCAGCTTGAAAAACGGGAGAGCATGGGGGCAAGTACCCCTCCACTTT. This codes for CASSLKNGRAWGQVPLHF. The variable domain in full, with the rest retrieved from reference TRBV5-4 and TRBJ1-6, is ETGVTQSPTHLIKTRGQQVTLRCSSQSGHNTVSWYQQALGQGPQFIFQYYREEENGRGNFPPRFSGLQFPNYSSELNVNALELDDSALYLCASSLKNGRAWGQVPLHFGNGTRLTVT.

This clonotype has more than one count but fewer than ten. The V call is TRBV20-1, the J call TRBJ2-1; D call uncertain. CDR1 and CDR2 (germline): DFQATT, SNEGSKA (reference sequence). The CDR3 totals 13 residues. The V end lost 5 bases, the J end lost 1 base, and 9 bases lay between the germline ends. Here the CDR3 reads CSAGFGSYNEQFF. The CDR3 bases are TGCAGTGCTGGGTTTGGGTCCTACAATGAGCAGTTCTTC.

This clonotype was seen a few times. The rearrangement joins TRBV6-2 or TRBV6-3 to TRBJ2-1; 7 bases are shared with TRBD1. The CDR3 spans 16 residues. Germline V CDR1 and CDR2: MNHEY, SVGEGT. V was clipped by 6 bases and J by 2 bases; unmatched bases: 10. CDR3 protein: CASRLKDRSPYNEQFF. CDR3 sequence (DNA): TGTGCCAGCAGGCTAAAGGACAGGTCCCCCTACAATGAGCAGTTCTTC.

This clonotype was counted many times. This CDR3 reads CASSVGPDTSYEQYF. In DNA form, the CDR3 reads TGTGCCAGCAGCGTAGGTCCGGACACATCCTACGAGCAGTACTTC. V and J are TRBV9 and TRBJ2-7; tentatively, D is TRBD1 (5 bases). CDR3 length: 15 amino acids. Trimming took off 0 bases at V and 1 base at J, with 11 bases between the two ends. Per the germline V gene, CDR1 is SGDLS and CDR2 is YYNGEE.

This rearrangement joins TRBV11-2 to TRBJ2-1; 7 nucleotides agree with TRBD2. Germline CDR1 reads SGHAT; CDR2 reads FQNNGV. The CDR3 contains 13 residues. V shed 7 bases, J shed 7 bases, and the junction held 7 bases outside the gene matches. CDR3 nucleotides: TGTGCCAGCACACCGGGGGGAGAGAATGAGCAGTTCTTC. This codes for CASTPGGENEQFF.

Many counts were recorded for this clonotype. This chain links TRBV6-2 or TRBV6-3 with TRBJ2-5; either TRBD1 or TRBD2 may supply D (5 bases each). V was shortened by 8 bases and J by 3 bases, with 19 bases between the two germline ends. Germline assignment: CDR1 MNHEY and CDR2 SVGEGT. The CDR3 contains 15 residues. This CDR3 reads CASFGIVGAEETQYF. DNA of the CDR3: TGTGCCAGCTTCGGTATTGTCGGGGCGGAAGAGACCCAGTACTTC.

The chain links TRBV7-9 to TRBJ2-1; 10 bases match TRBD2. The CDR3 consists of 15 residues. Germline CDR1 and CDR2: SEHNR and FQNEAQ (reference sequence). V shed 3 bases, J shed 6 bases, and the junction held 5 bases outside the gene matches. The CDR3 spells CASSLVLAGANEQFF. The DNA for the CDR3 is TGTGCCAGCAGCTTGGTGCTAGCGGGGGCCAATGAGCAGTTCTTC.

V is TRBV9 and J is TRBJ2-2, with 10 bases that match TRBD2. Germline CDR1 reads SGDLS; CDR2 reads YYNGEE. The CDR3 sequence is 15 residues long. J gave up 3 bases and V 1 base, and 0 bases lay outside the gene matches. The CDR3, as DNA: TGTGCCAGCAGCGTAAGCGGGGGGGACACCGGGGAGCTGTTTTTT. Its protein product is CASSVSGGDTGELFF.